These 25 T cell receptor beta chains share one sample of origin, sequenced in a study of blood T cell repertoires in COVID-19. Method: immunoSEQ multiplex PCR; TCRdb's copy keeps in-frame clones and lacks some. The sample contains about 140,000 clones, around 76% of which appear only once. Input material: peripheral blood. The receptors derive from a man older than 75 with acute or convalescent COVID-19.

This clone has only a few counts. The rearrangement links TRBV5-4 to TRBJ2-5, with 7 bases fitting TRBD2. CDR3 length equals 15 residues. V gave up 2 bases and J gave up 1 base; unmatched junction bases: 5. Germline V gene lookup returns CDR1 SGHNT and CDR2 YYREEE (reference sequence). CDR3 nucleotide sequence: TGTGCCAGCAGCTTAGCGGGGAGCCGCCAAGAGACCCAGTACTTC. Translated, it gives CASSLAGSRQETQYF. Complete variable domain (other parts from reference TRBV5-4 and TRBJ2-5): ETGVTQSPTHLIKTRGQQVTLRCSSQSGHNTVSWYQQALGQGPQFIFQYYREEENGRGNFPPRFSGLQFPNYSSELNVNALELDDSALYLCASSLAGSRQETQYFGPGTRLLVL.

The chain recombines TRBV27 with TRBJ1-1, with 7 positions matching TRBD1. Germline loops: CDR1 MNHEY, CDR2 SMNVEV (reference sequence). This CDR3 contains 16 residues. The ends lost 5 bases at V and 5 bases at J; junction bases unmatched: 14. The CDR3 sequence is CASSPSTGYAVTEAFF. CDR3 nucleotide sequence: TGTGCCAGCAGTCCTTCGACAGGGTACGCAGTAACTGAAGCTTTCTTT.

To note about this clone: Different DNA sequences within this sample yield the same CDR3. The chain uses TRBV12-3 or TRBV12-4 and TRBJ2-7, with 8 positions matching TRBD2. This CDR3 spans 13 amino acids. With 4 bases clipped from V and 2 bases from J, the junction kept 1 base outside the gene matches. CDR3 sequence (DNA): TGTGCCAGCAGTTCGGGGGGGCCCTACGAGCAGTACTTC. It codes for CASSSGGPYEQYF.

The rearrangement links TRBV20-1 to TRBJ2-5; the D is unclear. The CDR3 is made up of 12 amino acids. Per the germline V gene, CDR1 is DFQATT and CDR2 is SNEGSKA (reference sequence). Trimming shortened V by 3 bases and J by 7 bases, and 12 bases separated the two germline ends. Here the CDR3 reads CSASRRLGTQYF. The CDR3 nucleotides read TGCAGTGCTAGTCGAAGGCTAGGGACCCAGTACTTC.

The V gene is TRBV11-1, the J gene TRBJ2-7; D is uncertain. Trimming left V 8 bases short and J 3 bases short, with 11 bases between. The CDR3 sequence is 12 residues long. CDR1 is SGHAT, CDR2 FQDESV, per germline (reference sequence). The chain's CDR3 is CASSEVHYEQYF. The CDR3 nucleotides are TGTGCCAGCTCAGAGGTTCACTACGAGCAGTACTTC.

The rearrangement links TRBV19 to TRBJ1-5; D is unclear. The ends were cut back, 7 bases at V and 2 bases at J, with 18 bases in the middle. Germline V lookup: CDR1 LNHDA, CDR2 SQIVND (reference sequence). The CDR3 has 16 residues. The CDR3 coding sequence is TGTGCCAGTACCCTAGGTCCCACGGGTGGCAATCAGCCCCAGCATTTT. Its protein product is CASTLGPTGGNQPQHF.

The rearrangement joins TRBV2 to TRBJ2-5, with D tentatively TRBD1 (5 bases). Trimming pared 2 bases from V and 2 bases from J, leaving 9 bases between. CDR1 and CDR2 (germline): SNHLY, FYNNEI. The CDR3 loop spans 14 amino acids. CDR3 sequence (DNA): TGTGCCAGCAGTGAACTGACAGCGCAAGAGACCCAGTACTTC. Translated, it gives CASSELTAQETQYF. Full variable domain (outside the CDR3, taken from reference TRBV2 and TRBJ2-5): EPEVTQTPSHQVTQMGQEVILRCVPISNHLYFYWYRQILGQKVEFLVSFYNNEISEKSEIFDDQFSVERPDGSNFTLKIRSTKLEDSAMYFCASSELTAQETQYFGPGTRLLVL.

As DNA, the CDR3 is TGTGCCAGCAGCTACGGGACAGGACCTTCCTACGAGCAGTACTTC. This codes for CASSYGTGPSYEQYF. The chain has TRBV7-2 and TRBJ2-7; 8 bases are a match to TRBD1. This CDR3 is built from 15 residues. In germline, CDR1 is SGHTA, CDR2 FQGNSA. The V and J ends lost 4 bases and 1 base, in that order; junction bases with no gene match: 6.

This chain links TRBV7-8 with TRBJ2-5, with D perhaps TRBD1 (6 bases). CDR1 and CDR2 (germline): SGHVS, FQNEAQ. This CDR3 contains 15 residues. The germline V and J ends were trimmed by 6 bases and 2 bases, with 16 bases remaining between them. CDR3 residues: CASSYLQGLQETQYF. The CDR3 DNA sequence: TGTGCCAGCAGTTATCTACAGGGATTACAAGAGACCCAGTACTTC.

This chain links TRBV4-1 with TRBJ1-1, with D possibly matching TRBD1 (5 bases). Trimming left V 8 bases short and J 1 base short, with 14 bases between. CDR1 MGHRA and CDR2 YSYEKL come from the germline V gene. This CDR3 region has 14 residues. The CDR3 loop reads CASSGETSNTEAFF. CDR3 coding DNA: TGCGCCAGCTCGGGGGAAACTTCGAACACTGAAGCTTTCTTT.

This chain joins TRBV5-1 and TRBJ1-1; D is ambiguous. The germline CDR1 and CDR2 sequences are SGHRS and YFSETQ. CDR3 length: 15 amino acids. The germline V and J ends were trimmed by 0 bases and 0 bases, with 9 bases remaining between them. The CDR3 DNA reads TGCGCCAGCAGCTTGGATCTAAAGCTGAACACTGAAGCTTTCTTT. Its translation is CASSLDLKLNTEAFF. The full variable domain, with the rest looked up from reference TRBV5-1 and TRBJ1-1, is KAGVTQTPRYLIKTRGQQVTLSCSPISGHRSVSWYQQTPGQGLQFLFEYFSETQRNKGNFPGRFSGRQFSNSRSEMNVSTLELGDSALYLCASSLDLKLNTEAFFGQGTRLTVV.

J is TRBJ1-2 and V is TRBV7-2; D is possibly TRBD1 (6 bases). V gave up 5 bases and J gave up 3 bases, with 10 bases separating them. CDR3 length: 13 residues. Looked up from germline, CDR1 is SGHTA and CDR2 is FQGNSA. Here the CDR3 DNA reads TGTGCCAGCAGCGTGGACAGAGACTATGGCTACACCTTC. This gives the protein CASSVDRDYGYTF.

The V gene is TRBV4-3, the J gene TRBJ2-1; a weak D match, TRBD2 (6 bases). This CDR3 is built from 16 residues. V lost 1 base, J lost 0 bases, and 10 bases lay in between. Per the germline V gene, CDR1 is LGHNA and CDR2 is YSLEER. The CDR3 DNA sequence: TGCGCCAGCAGCCAAGCGGGGGAGAGCTCCTACAATGAGCAGTTCTTC. Its protein is CASSQAGESSYNEQFF.

The gene calls are TRBV2 and TRBJ1-3; D perhaps matches TRBD1 (6 bases). The V gene lost 4 bases and the J gene lost 2 bases, with 15 bases spanning the gap. The CDR3 covers 16 residues. Germline CDR1 SNHLY, CDR2 FYNNEI. Here the CDR3 DNA reads TGTGCCAGCAGTGGATTATTTTGGGACACTGGAAACACCATATATTTT. It yields the protein CASSGLFWDTGNTIYF.

V is TRBV3-1 (or the pseudogene TRBV3-2) and J is TRBJ2-3; possibly TRBD1 for D (6 bases). Germline values: CDR1 LGHDT, CDR2 YNNKEL (reference sequence). This CDR3 is 19 amino acids long. Trimming removed 0 bases from V and 5 bases from J, with 24 bases in between. The CDR3 region has the DNA TGTGCCAGCAGCCAAGAAGGGTTGGGGGCAGGGAGTATGCAAGATACGCAGTATTTT. Translated: CASSQEGLGAGSMQDTQYF.

This clone was counted between two and nine times. The chain combines TRBV7-2 with TRBJ2-3; the match to TRBD1 covers 8 bases. This CDR3 has 14 residues. CDR1 is SGHTA and CDR2 is FQGNSA in the germline V gene. The V and J ends lost 6 bases and 6 bases, in that order; junction bases with no gene match: 8. The CDR3 is CASSSGQVADTQYF. As DNA, the CDR3 is TGTGCCAGCAGTTCGGGACAGGTTGCTGATACGCAGTATTTT.

This clone appeared a few times. This chain uses TRBV27 with TRBJ1-6; a weak D match, TRBD1 (6 bases). The germline gives CDR1 MNHEY, CDR2 SMNVEV (reference sequence). Trimming pared 7 bases from V and 7 bases from J, leaving 20 bases between. There are 16 residues in the CDR3. This chain's CDR3 is CASTRGPAVGNSPLHF. In nucleotides, the CDR3 is TGTGCCAGCACCAGGGGACCCGCCGTAGGGAATTCACCCCTCCACTTT.

The V and J genes are TRBV7-3 and TRBJ2-1; 14 positions match TRBD2. CDR3 length: 17 amino acids. Per the germline V gene, CDR1 is SGHTA and CDR2 is FQGTGA. The trim removed 4 bases at V and 7 bases at J, leaving 9 bases unmatched. This CDR3 reads CASSSIQRTSGGNEQFF. CDR3 bases: TGTGCCAGCAGCTCTATCCAACGGACTAGCGGGGGGAATGAGCAGTTCTTC.

The V and J genes are TRBV18 and TRBJ1-5, with D possibly TRBD1 on 5 matching bases. With 3 bases removed from V and 0 bases from J, the gap between germline ends came to 15 bases. Germline V lookup: CDR1 KGHSH, CDR2 LQKENI. The CDR3 runs to 17 residues. The CDR3 coding sequence is TGTGCCAGCTCACCTCGGGGGGGACTATATAGCAATCAGCCCCAGCATTTT. It is translated as CASSPRGGLYSNQPQHF.

The V and J genes are TRBV5-1 and TRBJ1-2, with 8 bases lining up with TRBD1. Germline V gene data show CDR1 as SGHRS and CDR2 as YFSETQ. The CDR3 covers 15 residues. J lost 8 bases, V lost 4 bases, and 13 bases had no gene match. The CDR3 DNA is TGCGCCAGCAGCATAGCTCCGGACAGGGCACCCGGCTACACCTTC. Translation: CASSIAPDRAPGYTF.

The chain uses TRBV3-1 (or the pseudogene TRBV3-2) and TRBJ2-7; 9 bases are a match to TRBD1. The germline V gene encodes CDR1 LGHDT and CDR2 YNNKEL (reference sequence). V trimming: 1 base; J trimming: 1 base; junction bases outside the gene matches: 2. CDR3 length: 15 residues. The CDR3 here is CASSQAGTGSYEQYF. In DNA form, the CDR3 reads TGTGCCAGCAGCCAAGCCGGGACAGGGTCCTACGAGCAGTACTTC.

The rearrangement uses TRBV11-2 and TRBJ1-1; no definite D call. Germline CDR1 is SGHAT and CDR2 is FQNNGV. Trimming removed 2 bases from V and 3 bases from J, with 7 bases in between. The CDR3 is 13 residues long. The CDR3: CASSLSIDTEAFF. The CDR3 DNA reads TGTGCCAGCAGCTTATCGATAGACACTGAAGCTTTCTTT.

J is TRBJ1-1 and V is TRBV28; perhaps TRBD1 as D (6 bases). V dropped 6 bases and J dropped 6 bases, with 17 bases sitting between them. The germline CDR1 and CDR2 sequences are MDHEN and SYDVKM. This CDR3 has 14 amino acids. The CDR3 region has the DNA TGTGCCAGCAGGGGGGCAGGGCTCGGGGCTGAAGCTTTCTTT. This gives the protein CASRGAGLGAEAFF.

CDR3 sequence reads: CASSSTGRDSPLHF. The CDR3 DNA follows: TGTGCCAGCAGTTCGACGGGGAGGGATTCACCCCTCCACTTT. The chain has TRBV27 and TRBJ1-6, with D uncertain. The CDR3 has 14 residues. Germline V CDR1 and CDR2: MNHEY, SMNVEV (reference sequence). The germline V and J ends were trimmed by 4 bases and 8 bases, with 12 bases remaining between them.

This rearrangement joins TRBV13 to TRBJ2-1, with 7 bases identical to TRBD2. V trimming: 2 bases; J trimming: 8 bases; junction bases outside the gene matches: 9. This CDR3 has 15 amino acids. Germline CDR1 is PRHDT and CDR2 is FYEKMQ (reference sequence). CDR3 sequence (DNA): TGTGCCAGCAGCTTAAGGGACTACCCGATGGATGAGCAGTTCTTC. Encoded protein: CASSLRDYPMDEQFF. Full variable domain (outside the CDR3, taken from reference TRBV13 and TRBJ2-1): AAGVIQSPRHLIKEKRETATLKCYPIPRHDTVYWYQQGPGQDPQFLISFYEKMQSDKGSIPDRFSAQQFSDYHSELNMSSLELGDSALYFCASSLRDYPMDEQFFGPGTRLTVL.